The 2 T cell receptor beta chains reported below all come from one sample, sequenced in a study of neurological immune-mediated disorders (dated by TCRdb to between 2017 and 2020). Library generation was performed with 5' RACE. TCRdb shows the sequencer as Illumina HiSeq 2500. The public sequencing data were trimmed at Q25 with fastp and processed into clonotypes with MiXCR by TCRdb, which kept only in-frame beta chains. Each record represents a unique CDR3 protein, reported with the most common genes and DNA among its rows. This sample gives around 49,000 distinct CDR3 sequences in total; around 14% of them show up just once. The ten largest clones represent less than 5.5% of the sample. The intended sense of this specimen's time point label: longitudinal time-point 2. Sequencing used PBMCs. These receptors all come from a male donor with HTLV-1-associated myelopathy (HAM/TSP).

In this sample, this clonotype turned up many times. As DNA, the CDR3 is TGTGCCATCAGTTTTCCCCCCGGGACAGGCGACTACGAGCAGTACTTC. It translates to CAISFPPGTGDYEQYF. The chain combines TRBV10-3 with TRBJ2-7; 8 nucleotides agree with TRBD1. J was trimmed by 3 bases and V by 5 bases; bases with no gene match: 12. This CDR3 region has 16 residues. Germline V gene data show CDR1 as ENHRY and CDR2 as SYGVKD.

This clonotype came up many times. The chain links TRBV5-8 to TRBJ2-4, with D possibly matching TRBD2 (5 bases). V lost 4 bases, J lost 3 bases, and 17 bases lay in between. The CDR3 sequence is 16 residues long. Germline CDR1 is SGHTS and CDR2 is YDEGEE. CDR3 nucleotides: TGTGCCAGCAGCCCCTCGGCGGGTTACGGCAAAAACATTCAGTACTTC. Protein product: CASSPSAGYGKNIQYF.